This T cell receptor beta chain was documented in a study of glioma-infiltrating T cells. CDR3 length equals 13 residues. Germline CDR1 reads ENHRY; CDR2 reads SYGVKD. The iRepertoire nested amplicon-rescue multiplex PCR amplified TCR alpha and beta CDR3s from RNA. Via MiXCR, TCRdb re-called the multiplex PCR reads, giving one row per CDR3 protein. The repertoire has fewer than 200,000 distinct CDR3 sequences, about 47% of them found once; the top ten carry roughly 5.2%. In regard to this clonotype: A read error may account for a junction end that differs from germline.

The sequencing input was glioma tissue, nonneoplastic brain tissue, or PBMCs (not recorded which). The chain carries TRBV10-3 and TRBJ1-6; D is unresolved. This receptor was taken from a human donor with low-grade glioma or glioblastoma, undergoing nonglioma brain surgery, or in good health (not recorded which). The CDR3 here is CAITGQLNSTLHF. The CDR3 region has the DNA TGTGCCATCACGGGTCAGTTGAATTCAACCCTCCACTTT.